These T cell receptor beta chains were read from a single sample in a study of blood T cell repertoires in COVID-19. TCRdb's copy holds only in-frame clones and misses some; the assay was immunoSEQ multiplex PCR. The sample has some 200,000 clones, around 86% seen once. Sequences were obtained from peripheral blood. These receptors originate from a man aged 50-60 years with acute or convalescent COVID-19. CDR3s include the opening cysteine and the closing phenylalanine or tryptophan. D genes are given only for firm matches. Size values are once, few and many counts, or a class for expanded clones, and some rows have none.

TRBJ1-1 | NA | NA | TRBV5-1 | CASSPSSDGVGEAFF | TGCGCCAGCAGCCCCTCCTCGGACGGGGTTGGTGAAGCTTTCTTT
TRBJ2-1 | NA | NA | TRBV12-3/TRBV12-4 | CASSRPQWEQFF | TGTGCCAGCAGTCGACCACAGTGGGAGCAGTTCTTC
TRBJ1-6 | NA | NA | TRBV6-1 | CASSEDEGENSPLHF | TGTGCCAGCAGTGAAGACGAGGGGGAGAATTCACCCCTCCACTTT
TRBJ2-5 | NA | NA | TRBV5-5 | CASINLGVGETQYF | TGTGCCAGCATCAATCTAGGAGTAGGAGAGACCCAGTACTTC
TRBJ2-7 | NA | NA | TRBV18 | CASSPIEGYEQYF | TGTGCCAGCTCACCAATAGAGGGTTACGAGCAGTACTTC
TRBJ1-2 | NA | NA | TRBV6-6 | CASSPPEVYGYTF | TGTGCCAGCAGCCCTCCTGAGGTCTATGGCTACACCTTC
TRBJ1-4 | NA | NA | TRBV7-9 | CASTQGTGGNEKLFF | TGTGCCAGCACCCAAGGTACGGGAGGAAATGAAAAACTGTTTTTT
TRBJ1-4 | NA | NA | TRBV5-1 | CASSYQGISAEKLFF | TGCGCCAGCAGCTACCAGGGGATTTCTGCCGAAAAACTGTTTTTT
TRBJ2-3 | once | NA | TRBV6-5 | CASFQGNTQYF | TGTGCCAGCTTCCAGGGCAATACGCAGTATTTT
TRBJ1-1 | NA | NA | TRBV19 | CASSILAGRDTEAFF | TGTGCCAGTAGTATACTGGCAGGGAGGGACACTGAAGCTTTCTTT
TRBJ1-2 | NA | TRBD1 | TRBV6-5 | CAGSSGQGIVDGYTF | TGTGCCGGCAGTTCCGGACAGGGGATCGTAGATGGCTACACCTTC
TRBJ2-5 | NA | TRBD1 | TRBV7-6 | CASSEGASQETQYF | TGTGCCAGCAGTGAGGGGGCCAGCCAAGAGACCCAGTACTTC
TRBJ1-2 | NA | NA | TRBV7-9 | CASSLGQTNYGYTF | TGTGCCAGCAGCTTAGGACAGACTAACTATGGCTACACCTTC
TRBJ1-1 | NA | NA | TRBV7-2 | CASSPTGNTEAFF | TGTGCCAGCAGCCCGACTGGGAACACTGAAGCTTTCTTT
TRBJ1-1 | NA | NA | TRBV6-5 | CASSTPSAGETEAFF | TGTGCCAGCAGTACTCCCTCGGCAGGGGAGACTGAAGCTTTCTTT
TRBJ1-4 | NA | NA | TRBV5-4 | CASDGDRTNEKLFF | TGTGCCAGCGATGGAGACAGAACTAATGAAAAACTGTTTTTT
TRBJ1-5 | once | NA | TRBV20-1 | CSASGGKGQPQHF | TGCAGTGCTAGTGGAGGGAAGGGTCAGCCCCAGCATTTT
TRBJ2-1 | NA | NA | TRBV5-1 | CASRLSEPYNEQFF | TGCGCCAGCAGGCTAAGCGAGCCCTACAATGAGCAGTTCTTC
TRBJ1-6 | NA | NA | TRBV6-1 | CASSERQGLSYNSPLHF | TGTGCCAGCAGTGAACGGCAGGGGCTATCCTATAATTCACCCCTCCACTTT
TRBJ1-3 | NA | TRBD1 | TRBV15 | CATSPTGTGSEMTIYF | TGTGCCACCAGCCCAACTGGGACAGGGAGTGAGATGACCATATATTTT
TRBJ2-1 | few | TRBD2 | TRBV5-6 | CASSPWTSGGFLSYNEQFF | TGTGCCAGCAGCCCCTGGACTAGCGGGGGGTTCCTCTCCTACAATGAGCAGTTCTTC
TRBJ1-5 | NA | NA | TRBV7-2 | CASSPGGGNQPQHF | TGTGCCAGCAGCCCGGGGGGTGGCAATCAGCCCCAGCATTTT
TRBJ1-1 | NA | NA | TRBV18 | CASSPHLQGGNTEAFF | TGTGCCAGCTCACCGCACCTGCAGGGTGGGAACACTGAAGCTTTCTTT
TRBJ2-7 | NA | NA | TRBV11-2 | CASSLVRGASYEQYF | TGTGCCAGCAGCTTAGTTCGGGGGGCGAGCTACGAGCAGTACTTC
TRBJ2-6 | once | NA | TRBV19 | CASKRVSGANVLTF | TGTGCCAGTAAGAGGGTCTCTGGGGCCAACGTCCTGACTTTC
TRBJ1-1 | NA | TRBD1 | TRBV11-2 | CASSLGTENTEAFF | TGTGCCAGCAGCTTGGGGACAGAGAACACTGAAGCTTTCTTT